One and the same sample provided the 29 T cell receptor beta chains below, sequenced in a study of CD8+ T cells in alopecia areata. Following RNA extraction, reverse transcription yielded cDNA that acted as the sequencing template. TCRdb's copy holds only in-frame clones and misses some; the assay was immunoSEQ multiplex PCR. The data contain 150,000 to 200,000 clones, roughly 60% of them singletons. The treatment: oral pan-JAK inhibitor, 5-10 mg twice daily. Source: CD4+ T cells sorted from blood, taken at week 24, from a patient treated with tofacitinib. The receptors come from a human donor with alopecia areata.

The V and J genes are TRBV2 and TRBJ1-5, with D hard to call. This CDR3 comprises 15 residues. Germline-derived CDR1 and CDR2 are SNHLY and FYNNEI. The V end lost 5 bases, the J end lost 7 bases, and 18 bases lay between the germline ends. The CDR3 nucleotides are TGTGCCAGCAGTCTGGCGTCCTTCTTGGGACAGCCCCAGCATTTT. This gives the protein CASSLASFLGQPQHF.

The chain carries TRBV29-1 and TRBJ1-5; 8 bases are a match to TRBD1. Germline CDR1 reads SQVTM; CDR2 reads ANQGSEA. The CDR3 is 13 residues long. The V gene end was trimmed by 5 bases and the J gene end by 2 bases; junction bases not matched to a gene: 2. The CDR3 DNA follows: TGCAGCGTTTTGGACAGGGGCAATCAGCCCCAGCATTTT. It encodes CSVLDRGNQPQHF.

The chain employs TRBV30 and TRBJ1-1; the match to TRBD1 covers 8 bases. The germline CDR1 and CDR2 sequences are GTSNPN and SVGIG (reference sequence). The CDR3 is 16 amino acids. Trimming removed 1 base from V and 4 bases from J; junction bases left unmatched: 11. This chain's CDR3 is CAWSGPRTGLVTEAFF. In DNA form, the CDR3 reads TGTGCCTGGAGTGGACCTCGGACAGGGTTGGTCACTGAAGCTTTCTTT. The full variable domain, its missing parts supplied by reference TRBV30 and TRBJ1-1, is SQTIHQWPATLVQPVGSPLSLECTVEGTSNPNLYWYRQAAGRGLQLLFYSVGIGQISSEVPQNLSASRPQDRQFILSSKKLLLSDSGFYLCAWSGPRTGLVTEAFFGQGTRLTVV.

In this sample, this clone turned up a few times. The CDR3 bases are TGTGCTAGTGGTCTCTCTGAGATGGATACGCAGTATTTT. Amino acid sequence: CASGLSEMDTQYF. The chain has TRBV12-5 and TRBJ2-3; no clear D. CDR1 is LGHNT and CDR2 is FRNRAP in the germline V gene. V was trimmed by 5 bases and J by 6 bases, leaving 12 bases between them. The CDR3 contains 13 residues.

This clone was counted only a few times. This chain connects TRBV4-3 to TRBJ1-4; D possibly corresponds to TRBD1 (6 bases). V was cut by 2 bases and J by 3 bases, with 10 bases left in between. The V gene's germline CDR1 is LGHNA and CDR2 YSLEER. The CDR3 contains 15 residues. The CDR3, as DNA: TGCGCCAGCAGCCAAATTTGGACAGCTAATGAAAAACTGTTTTTT. Its translation is CASSQIWTANEKLFF.

The chain uses TRBV2 and TRBJ1-1, with 8 bases that match TRBD1. Germline V gene sequence: CDR1 SNHLY, CDR2 FYNNEI. The CDR3 covers 14 residues. V shed 6 bases and J 9 bases; nucleotides not matched to a gene: 12. The DNA for the CDR3 is TGTGCCAGCAGCCTAATGGACAGGGATGGACAAGCTTTCTTT. Encoded protein: CASSLMDRDGQAFF.

This chain connects TRBV5-1 to TRBJ2-3; 9 nucleotides align to TRBD2. V shed 3 bases and J 4 bases; nucleotides not matched to a gene: 9. This CDR3 spans 16 amino acids. Germline CDR1 reads SGHRS; CDR2 reads YFSETQ. The CDR3 DNA follows: TGCGCCAGCAGCTACGAGAGGCGGGGGGGCCCAGATACGCAGTATTTT. Translation: CASSYERRGGPDTQYF. The full variable domain, with the rest looked up from reference TRBV5-1 and TRBJ2-3, is KAGVTQTPRYLIKTRGQQVTLSCSPISGHRSVSWYQQTPGQGLQFLFEYFSETQRNKGNFPGRFSGRQFSNSRSEMNVSTLELGDSALYLCASSYERRGGPDTQYFGPGTRLTVL.

V and J are TRBV29-1 and TRBJ1-2, with 7 bases matching TRBD1. This CDR3 contains 13 residues. V gave up 3 bases and J gave up 8 bases; unmatched junction bases: 9. Germline-derived CDR1 and CDR2 are SQVTM and ANQGSEA. The chain's CDR3 is CSVEQTGPYGYTF. The CDR3, as DNA: TGCAGCGTTGAGCAGACAGGGCCCTACGGCTACACCTTC.

The chain couples TRBV5-6 to TRBJ2-5; 7 bases fit TRBD1. This CDR3 spans 15 amino acids. The V and J ends lost 0 bases and 1 base, in that order; junction bases with no gene match: 3. CDR1 is SGHDT and CDR2 is YYEEEE in the germline V gene. In nucleotides, the CDR3 is TGTGCCAGCAGCTTGGGGCAGGGGGTCCAAGAGACCCAGTACTTC. The encoded protein is CASSLGQGVQETQYF. Combining the CDR3 with reference TRBV5-6 and TRBJ2-5 gives the whole variable domain DAGVTQSPTHLIKTRGQQVTLRCSPKSGHDTVSWYQQALGQGPQFIFQYYEEEERQRGNFPDRFSGHQFPNYSSELNVNALLLGDSALYLCASSLGQGVQETQYFGPGTRLLVL.

This clone has a handful of counts. J is TRBJ1-2 and V is TRBV29-1; D gene ambiguous. The CDR3 is 13 amino acids. The germline gives CDR1 SQVTM, CDR2 ANQGSEA. Trimming pared 2 bases from V and 4 bases from J, leaving 11 bases between. The CDR3 spells CSVEPGGSYGYTF. The CDR3 DNA sequence: TGCAGCGTTGAACCAGGCGGGAGCTATGGCTACACCTTC.

This chain uses TRBV27 with TRBJ2-1; 7 bases map to TRBD1. CDR1 and CDR2 (germline): MNHEY, SMNVEV (reference sequence). Trimming removed 6 bases from V and 3 bases from J; junction bases left unmatched: 8. The CDR3 spans 15 residues. DNA for the CDR3: TGTGCCAGCAGCCCCTCCGGGACAGTCTACAATGAGCAGTTCTTC. Protein product: CASSPSGTVYNEQFF.

V usage is TRBV2 and J usage is TRBJ1-2; no reliable D call. The CDR3 extends over 12 amino acids. V was shortened by 2 bases and J by 3 bases, with 4 bases between the two germline ends. Germline loops: CDR1 SNHLY, CDR2 FYNNEI. In DNA, the CDR3 is TGTGCCAGCAGTGAACAGTACTATGGCTACACCTTC. Its translation: CASSEQYYGYTF. The entire variable domain, with the rest obtained from reference TRBV2 and TRBJ1-2, is as follows: EPEVTQTPSHQVTQMGQEVILRCVPISNHLYFYWYRQILGQKVEFLVSFYNNEISEKSEIFDDQFSVERPDGSNFTLKIRSTKLEDSAMYFCASSEQYYGYTFGSGTRLTVV.

This chain links TRBV7-9 with TRBJ2-6; the D is unclear. The CDR3 totals 14 residues. Germline assignment: CDR1 SEHNR and CDR2 FQNEAQ (reference sequence). Trimming stripped 4 bases from V and 1 base from J, with 5 bases between. CDR3 bases: TGTGCCAGCAGCTACAGTTCTGGGGCCAACGTCCTGACTTTC. This codes for CASSYSSGANVLTF.

The V call is TRBV6-1, the J call TRBJ2-2, with D uncertain. V shed 1 base and J shed 2 bases, with 11 bases lying between them. The CDR3 is 16 residues long. CDR1 is MNHNS and CDR2 is SASEGT in the germline V gene. The CDR3 DNA sequence: TGTGCCAGCAGTGAAGTAAACAGCCCCAACACCGGGGAGCTGTTTTTT. It yields the protein CASSEVNSPNTGELFF.

There are many counts of this clone. This chain uses TRBV5-4 with TRBJ2-2, with 8 bases fitting TRBD2. CDR1 and CDR2 from the germline V gene are SGHNT and YYREEE (reference sequence). With 5 bases clipped from V and 3 bases from J, the junction kept 9 bases outside the gene matches. This CDR3 has 16 residues. This CDR3 reads CASSATPGGDTGELFF. CDR3 nucleotide sequence: TGTGCCAGCAGTGCAACCCCCGGGGGGGACACCGGGGAGCTGTTTTTT.

This rearrangement joins TRBV5-1 to TRBJ2-1; a weak D match, TRBD2 (6 bases). CDR3 size: 18 residues. Germline V gene sequence: CDR1 SGHRS, CDR2 YFSETQ. V was pared by 4 bases and J by 0 bases, with 20 bases between. The CDR3 loop is CASSERRESGSSYNEQFF. As DNA, the CDR3 is TGCGCCAGCAGCGAAAGGAGGGAATCGGGGAGCTCCTACAATGAGCAGTTCTTC.

This sequence joins TRBV7-2 and TRBJ2-6; 10 bases fit TRBD1. Germline V gene lookup returns CDR1 SGHTA and CDR2 FQGNSA. The V segment lost 5 bases and the J segment 1 base; nucleotides outside the gene matches: 5. The CDR3 consists of 17 residues. The DNA of the CDR3 is TGTGCCAGCAGCAACGACAGGGGGCTTTCTGGGGCCAACGTCCTGACTTTC. This sequence encodes CASSNDRGLSGANVLTF.

The V call is TRBV27, the J call TRBJ1-6, with D unresolved. This CDR3 has 12 residues. Germline CDR1 is MNHEY and CDR2 is SMNVEV (reference sequence). Trimming stripped 2 bases from V and 9 bases from J, with 5 bases between. CDR3 in amino acids: CASSLRSSPLHF. CDR3 bases: TGTGCCAGCAGTTTAAGGAGTTCACCCCTCCACTTT.

The chain's CDR3 is CASSPRGRVQETQYF. The CDR3 region has the DNA TGTGCCAGCAGCCCAAGGGGGCGGGTTCAAGAGACCCAGTACTTC. The chain carries TRBV11-2 and TRBJ2-5; 7 nucleotides line up with TRBD1. The germline gives CDR1 SGHAT, CDR2 FQNNGV. The CDR3 has 15 amino acids. V lost 5 bases, J lost 2 bases, and 8 bases stayed unmatched. Together with reference TRBV11-2 and TRBJ2-5, the CDR3 gives the full variable domain: EAGVAQSPRYKIIEKRQSVAFWCNPISGHATLYWYQQILGQGPKLLIQFQNNGVVDDSQLPKDRFSAERLKGVDSTLKIQPAKLEDSAVYLCASSPRGRVQETQYFGPGTRLLVL.

The V and J genes are TRBV6-1 and TRBJ1-1; weak D call: TRBD1 (6 bases). This CDR3 has 14 residues. Trimming shortened V by 6 bases and J by 10 bases, and 21 bases separated the two germline ends. CDR1 is MNHNS and CDR2 is SASEGT in the germline V gene. CDR3 sequence reads: CASRGWGAGIVAFF. The CDR3 DNA is TGTGCCAGCAGGGGATGGGGGGCCGGTATTGTAGCTTTCTTT.

This chain links TRBV18 with TRBJ2-7; 12 nucleotides line up with TRBD1. The CDR3 is 16 residues long. Trimming at V came to 1 base and at J to 2 bases, leaving 3 bases not matched to a gene. From germline, CDR1 is KGHSH and CDR2 LQKENI. The CDR3 DNA sequence: TGTGCCAGCTCACCACTGGGACAGGGGGCCGCCTACGAGCAGTACTTC. Its protein is CASSPLGQGAAYEQYF.

This clone was seen only a few times. The chain uses TRBV10-3 and TRBJ2-1; D not resolved. Deletions cut 8 bases from V and 8 bases from J, with 10 bases between. CDR1 and CDR2 from the germline V gene are ENHRY and SYGVKD. There are 11 residues in the CDR3. The CDR3 spells CAIARGDEQFF. In nucleotides, the CDR3 is TGTGCCATCGCCAGAGGCGATGAGCAGTTCTTC.

The CDR3 DNA follows: TGCAGCGTCCTAGCTGAGGGGGTGGTATACGAGCAGTACTTC. This codes for CSVLAEGVVYEQYF. The chain uses TRBV29-1 and TRBJ2-7, with a tentative D call TRBD1 (6 bases). CDR3 size: 14 residues. V gave up 6 bases and J gave up 4 bases, with 19 bases separating them. The germline V gene encodes CDR1 SQVTM and CDR2 ANQGSEA.

Turning to this clone: This CDR3 is also generated by other DNA sequences in the sample. The V gene is TRBV20-1, the J gene TRBJ2-3; D uncertain. This CDR3 is built from 11 residues. Trimming shortened V by 3 bases and J by 3 bases, and 4 bases separated the two germline ends. Germline V gives CDR1 DFQATT, CDR2 SNEGSKA (reference sequence). CDR3: CSARGTDTQYF. In DNA, the CDR3 is TGCAGTGCTAGGGGTACAGATACGCAGTATTTT.

This chain uses TRBV5-1 with TRBJ2-5; D is undetermined. Trimming pared 1 base from V and 2 bases from J, leaving 9 bases between. The V gene's germline CDR1 is SGHRS and CDR2 YFSETQ. This CDR3 comprises 14 residues. The CDR3 is CASSLQRRQETQYF. CDR3 coding DNA: TGCGCCAGCAGCTTGCAGCGAAGACAAGAGACCCAGTACTTC.

The chain combines TRBV30 with TRBJ1-2, with TRBD1 identical over 10 bases. The junction had 4 bases not matched to a gene; V was cut back by 1 base and J by 8 bases. Germline V CDR1 and CDR2: GTSNPN, SVGIG (reference sequence). CDR3 length equals 13 residues. CDR3 nucleotides: TGTGCCTGGAGTGGGGACAGGGGAAAGGGCTACACCTTC. It is translated as CAWSGDRGKGYTF.

The V call is TRBV5-1, the J call TRBJ2-1, with D perhaps TRBD2 (6 bases). Germline assignment: CDR1 SGHRS and CDR2 YFSETQ. Trimming removed 0 bases from V and 12 bases from J, with 19 bases in between. CDR3 length: 15 residues. The chain's CDR3 is CASSLDRGSRYGQFF. The CDR3 coding sequence is TGCGCCAGCAGCTTGGACCGGGGGAGCCGTTATGGGCAGTTCTTC.

The rearrangement uses TRBV29-1 and TRBJ2-7; possibly TRBD1 for D (6 bases). The V end was cut by 7 bases, the J end by 1 base, with 8 bases between. There are 11 residues in the CDR3. Germline V CDR1 and CDR2: SQVTM, ANQGSEA. Here the CDR3 DNA reads TGCAGCGCCGGACAGTCCTACGAGCAGTACTTC. Its translation is CSAGQSYEQYF.

V and J are TRBV29-1 and TRBJ2-1; 13 bases agree with TRBD2. J lost 6 bases, V lost 6 bases, and 5 bases had no gene match. The V gene's germline CDR1 is SQVTM and CDR2 ANQGSEA. The CDR3 is 14 amino acids. CDR3 DNA sequence: TGCAGCGTGGGACTAGCGGGGTCCATCAATGAGCAGTTCTTC. Residues: CSVGLAGSINEQFF.